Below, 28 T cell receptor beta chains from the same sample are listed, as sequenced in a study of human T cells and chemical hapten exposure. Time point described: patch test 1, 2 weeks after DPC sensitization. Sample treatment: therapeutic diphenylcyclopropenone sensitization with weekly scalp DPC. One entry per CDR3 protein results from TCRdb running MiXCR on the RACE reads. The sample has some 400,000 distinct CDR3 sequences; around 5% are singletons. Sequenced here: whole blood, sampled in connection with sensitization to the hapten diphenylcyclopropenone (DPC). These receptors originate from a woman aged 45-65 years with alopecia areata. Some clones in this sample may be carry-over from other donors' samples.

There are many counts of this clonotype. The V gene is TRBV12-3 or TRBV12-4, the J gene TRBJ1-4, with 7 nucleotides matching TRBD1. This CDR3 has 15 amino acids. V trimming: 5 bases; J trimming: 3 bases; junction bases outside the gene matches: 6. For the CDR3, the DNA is TGTGCCAGCAGTATGCAGCAGGGGGCTAATGAAAAACTGTTTTTT. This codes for CASSMQQGANEKLFF.

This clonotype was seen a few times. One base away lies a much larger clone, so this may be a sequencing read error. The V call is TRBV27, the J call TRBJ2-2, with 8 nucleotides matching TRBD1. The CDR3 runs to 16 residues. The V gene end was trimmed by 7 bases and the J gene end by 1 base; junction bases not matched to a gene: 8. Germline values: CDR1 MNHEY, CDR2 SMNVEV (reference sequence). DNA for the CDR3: TGTGCCAGCAACTTAGCCGGGACAGGGAACACCGGGGAGCTGTTTTTT. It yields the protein CASNLAGTGNTGELFF.

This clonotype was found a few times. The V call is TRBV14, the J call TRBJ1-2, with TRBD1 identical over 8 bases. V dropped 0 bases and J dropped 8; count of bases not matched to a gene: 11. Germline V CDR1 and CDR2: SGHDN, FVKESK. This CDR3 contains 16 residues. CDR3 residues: CASSQDAQGAMRGYTF. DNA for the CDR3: TGTGCCAGCAGCCAAGACGCGCAGGGGGCGATGAGGGGCTACACCTTC.

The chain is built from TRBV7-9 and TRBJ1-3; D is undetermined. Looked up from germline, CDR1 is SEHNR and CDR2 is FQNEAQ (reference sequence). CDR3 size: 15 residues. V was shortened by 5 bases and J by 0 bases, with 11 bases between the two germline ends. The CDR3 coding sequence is TGTGCCAGCAGCCTTCGGGAGAGCTCTGGAAACACCATATATTTT. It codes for CASSLRESSGNTIYF. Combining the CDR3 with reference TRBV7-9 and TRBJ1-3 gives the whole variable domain DTGVSQNPRHKITKRGQNVTFRCDPISEHNRLYWYRQTLGQGPEFLTYFQNEAQLEKSRLLSDRFSAERPKGSFSTLEIQRTEQGDSAMYLCASSLRESSGNTIYFGEGSWLTVV.

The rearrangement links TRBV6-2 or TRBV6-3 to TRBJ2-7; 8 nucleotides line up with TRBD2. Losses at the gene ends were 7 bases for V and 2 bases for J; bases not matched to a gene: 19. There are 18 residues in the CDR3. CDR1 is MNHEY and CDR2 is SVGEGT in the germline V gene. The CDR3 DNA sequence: TGTGCCAGCACCACGCTTATCCGACCCGGGGGGGCGGCCTACGAGCAGTACTTC. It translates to CASTTLIRPGGAAYEQYF.

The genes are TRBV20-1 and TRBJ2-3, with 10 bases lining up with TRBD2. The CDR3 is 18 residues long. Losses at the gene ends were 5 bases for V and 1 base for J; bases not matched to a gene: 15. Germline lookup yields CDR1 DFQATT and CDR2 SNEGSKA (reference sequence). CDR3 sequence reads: CSAPPAPGTSEGTDTQYF. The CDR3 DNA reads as TGCAGTGCTCCCCCGGCCCCCGGGACTAGCGAAGGCACAGATACGCAGTATTTT.

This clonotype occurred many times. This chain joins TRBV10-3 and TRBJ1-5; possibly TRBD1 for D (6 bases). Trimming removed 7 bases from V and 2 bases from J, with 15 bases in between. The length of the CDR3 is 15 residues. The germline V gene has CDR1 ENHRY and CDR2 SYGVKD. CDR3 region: CAIKQGLEGNQPQHF. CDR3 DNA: TGTGCCATCAAACAGGGTCTGGAGGGCAATCAGCCCCAGCATTTT.

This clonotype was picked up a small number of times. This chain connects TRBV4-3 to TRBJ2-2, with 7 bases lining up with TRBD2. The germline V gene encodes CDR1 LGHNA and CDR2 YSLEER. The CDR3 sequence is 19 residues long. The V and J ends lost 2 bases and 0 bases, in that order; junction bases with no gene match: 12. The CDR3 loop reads CASSQKVLSGGSNTGELFF. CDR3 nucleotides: TGCGCCAGCAGCCAAAAGGTCTTATCGGGAGGTTCGAACACCGGGGAGCTGTTTTTT.

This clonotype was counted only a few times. The DNA of the CDR3 is TGTGCCAGCAGCTTAGTGGCTACCCGGCGGGAGGAGACCCAGTACTTC. As protein: CASSLVATRREETQYF. This chain joins TRBV7-2 and TRBJ2-5; 7 nucleotides line up with TRBD2. V shed 1 base, J shed 5 bases, and the junction held 10 bases outside the gene matches. The CDR3 length is 16 residues. CDR1 SGHTA and CDR2 FQGNSA come from the germline V gene. Full variable domain (remainder filled in from reference TRBV7-2 and TRBJ2-5): GAGVSQSPSNKVTEKGKDVELRCDPISGHTALYWYRQSLGQGLEFLIYFQGNSAPDKSGLPSDRFSAERTGGSVSTLTIQRTQQEDSAVYLCASSLVATRREETQYFGPGTRLLVL.

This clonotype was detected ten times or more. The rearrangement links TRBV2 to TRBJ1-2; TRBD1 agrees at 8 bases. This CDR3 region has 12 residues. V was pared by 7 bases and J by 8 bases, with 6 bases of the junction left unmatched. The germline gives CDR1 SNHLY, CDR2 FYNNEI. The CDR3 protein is CASNMDREGYTF. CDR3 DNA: TGTGCCAGCAACATGGACAGGGAGGGCTACACCTTC. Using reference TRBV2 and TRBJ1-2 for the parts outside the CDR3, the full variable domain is EPEVTQTPSHQVTQMGQEVILRCVPISNHLYFYWYRQILGQKVEFLVSFYNNEISEKSEIFDDQFSVERPDGSNFTLKIRSTKLEDSAMYFCASNMDREGYTFGSGTRLTVV.

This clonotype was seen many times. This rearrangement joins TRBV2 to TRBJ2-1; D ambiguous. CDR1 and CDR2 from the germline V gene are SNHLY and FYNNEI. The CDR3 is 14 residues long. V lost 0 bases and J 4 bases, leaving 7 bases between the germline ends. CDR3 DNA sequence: TGTGCCAGCAGTGAAGCGCGCACTTACAATGAGCAGTTCTTC. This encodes CASSEARTYNEQFF.

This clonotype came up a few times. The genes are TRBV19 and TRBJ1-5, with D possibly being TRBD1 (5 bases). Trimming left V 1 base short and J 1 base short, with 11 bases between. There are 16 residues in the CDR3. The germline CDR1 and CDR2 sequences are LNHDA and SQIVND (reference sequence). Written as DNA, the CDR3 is TGTGCCAGTAGTATAGTGGCAGGGCGCAGCAATCAGCCCCAGCATTTT. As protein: CASSIVAGRSNQPQHF.

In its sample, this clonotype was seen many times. CDR3 nucleotides: TGCAGCGTTGAAAGTTCTCTCTGGGATGAGCAGTTCTTC. Amino acids: CSVESSLWDEQFF. The chain recombines TRBV29-1 with TRBJ2-1, with D hard to call. CDR1 SQVTM and CDR2 ANQGSEA come from the germline V gene. The germline V and J ends were trimmed by 2 bases and 8 bases, with 13 bases remaining between them. This CDR3 is 13 amino acids long.

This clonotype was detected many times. CDR3: CASSPAREGQPQHF. CDR3 DNA sequence: TGTGCCAGCTCACCCGCCAGGGAGGGCCAGCCCCAGCATTTT. V and J are TRBV18 and TRBJ1-5; possibly TRBD1 for D (5 bases). The CDR3 contains 14 residues. Germline values: CDR1 KGHSH, CDR2 LQKENI. V was shortened by 3 bases and J by 7 bases, with 13 bases between the two germline ends.

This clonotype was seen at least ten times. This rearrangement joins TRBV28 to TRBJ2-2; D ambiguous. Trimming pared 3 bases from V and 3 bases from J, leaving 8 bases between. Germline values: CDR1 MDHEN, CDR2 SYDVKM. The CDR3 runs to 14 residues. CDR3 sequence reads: CASSFERYTGELFF. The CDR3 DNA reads TGTGCCAGCAGTTTTGAACGGTACACCGGGGAGCTGTTTTTT.

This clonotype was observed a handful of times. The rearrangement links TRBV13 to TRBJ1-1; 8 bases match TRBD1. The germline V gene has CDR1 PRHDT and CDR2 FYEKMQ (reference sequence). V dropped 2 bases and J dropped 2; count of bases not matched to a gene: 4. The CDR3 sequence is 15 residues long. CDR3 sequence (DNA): TGTGCCAGCAGCTTACGCCAGGGGGCTAACACTGAAGCTTTCTTT. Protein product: CASSLRQGANTEAFF.

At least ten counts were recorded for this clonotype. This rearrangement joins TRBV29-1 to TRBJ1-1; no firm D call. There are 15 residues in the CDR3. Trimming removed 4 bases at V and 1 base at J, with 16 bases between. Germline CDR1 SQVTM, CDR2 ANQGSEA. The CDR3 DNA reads TGCAGCGTTGGCCCGATCATTCGTCCGAACACTGAAGCTTTCTTT. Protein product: CSVGPIIRPNTEAFF.

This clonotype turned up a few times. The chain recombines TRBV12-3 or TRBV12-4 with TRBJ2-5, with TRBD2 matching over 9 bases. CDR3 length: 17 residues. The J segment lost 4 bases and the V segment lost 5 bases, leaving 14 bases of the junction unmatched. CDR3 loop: CASSLMMGGAGGETQYF. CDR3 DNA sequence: TGTGCCAGCAGTCTCATGATGGGCGGAGCGGGGGGAGAGACCCAGTACTTC.

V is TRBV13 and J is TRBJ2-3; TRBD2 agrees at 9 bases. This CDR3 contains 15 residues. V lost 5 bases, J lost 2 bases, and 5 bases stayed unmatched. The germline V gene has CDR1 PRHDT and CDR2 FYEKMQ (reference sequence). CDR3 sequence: CASSTASGDTDTQYF. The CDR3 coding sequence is TGTGCCAGCAGCACGGCTAGCGGGGACACAGATACGCAGTATTTT.

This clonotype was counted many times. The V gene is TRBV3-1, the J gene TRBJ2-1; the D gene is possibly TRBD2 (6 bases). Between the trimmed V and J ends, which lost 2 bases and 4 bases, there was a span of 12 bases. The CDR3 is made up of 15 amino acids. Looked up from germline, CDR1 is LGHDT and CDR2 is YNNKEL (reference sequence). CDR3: CASSQTTSGYNEQFF. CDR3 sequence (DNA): TGTGCCAGCAGCCAAACGACTAGTGGGTACAATGAGCAGTTCTTC.

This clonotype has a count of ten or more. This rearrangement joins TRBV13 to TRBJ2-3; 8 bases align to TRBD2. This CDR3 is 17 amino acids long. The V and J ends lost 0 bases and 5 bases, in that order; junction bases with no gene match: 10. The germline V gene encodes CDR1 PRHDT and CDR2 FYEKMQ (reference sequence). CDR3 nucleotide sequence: TGTGCCAGCAGCTTAGGCCACGTGGCGGGGGGTGAAGATACGCAGTATTTT. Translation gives CASSLGHVAGGEDTQYF.

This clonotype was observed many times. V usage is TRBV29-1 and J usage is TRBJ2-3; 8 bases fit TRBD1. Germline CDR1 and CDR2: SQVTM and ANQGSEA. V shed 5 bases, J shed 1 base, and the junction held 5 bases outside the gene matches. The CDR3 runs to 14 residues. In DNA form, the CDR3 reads TGCAGCGTTTCCGGACAGGGTGGCACAGATACGCAGTATTTT. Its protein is CSVSGQGGTDTQYF.

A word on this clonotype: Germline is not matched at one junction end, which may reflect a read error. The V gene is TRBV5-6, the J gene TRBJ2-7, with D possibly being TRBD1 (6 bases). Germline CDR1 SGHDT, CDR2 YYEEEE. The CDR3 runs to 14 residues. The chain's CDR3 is CASSYRDISGEQCF. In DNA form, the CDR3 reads TGTGCCAGCAGTTACCGGGACATTTCCGGGGAGCAGTGCTTC.

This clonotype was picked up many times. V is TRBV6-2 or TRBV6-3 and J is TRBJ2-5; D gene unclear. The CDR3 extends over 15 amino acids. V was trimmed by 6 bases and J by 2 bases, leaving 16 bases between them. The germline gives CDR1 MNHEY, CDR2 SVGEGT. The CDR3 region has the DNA TGTGCCAGCAGCCCCGGAGTCGGCCCGCAAGAGACCCAGTACTTC. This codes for CASSPGVGPQETQYF.

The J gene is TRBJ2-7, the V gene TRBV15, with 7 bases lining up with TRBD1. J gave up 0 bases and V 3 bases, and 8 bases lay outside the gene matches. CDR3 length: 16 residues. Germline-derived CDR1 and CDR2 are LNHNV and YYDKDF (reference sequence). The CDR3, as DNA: TGTGCCACCAGCAGCCGTGGGGACAGACCCTCCTACGAGCAGTACTTC. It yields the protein CATSSRGDRPSYEQYF.

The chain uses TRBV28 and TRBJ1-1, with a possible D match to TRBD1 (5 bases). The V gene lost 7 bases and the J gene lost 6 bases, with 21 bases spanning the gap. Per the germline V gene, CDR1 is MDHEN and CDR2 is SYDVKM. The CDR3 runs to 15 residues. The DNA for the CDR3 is TGTGCCAGCATTCCTCCCGGGGCGTCCGCGGCTGAAGCTTTCTTT. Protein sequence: CASIPPGASAAEAFF.

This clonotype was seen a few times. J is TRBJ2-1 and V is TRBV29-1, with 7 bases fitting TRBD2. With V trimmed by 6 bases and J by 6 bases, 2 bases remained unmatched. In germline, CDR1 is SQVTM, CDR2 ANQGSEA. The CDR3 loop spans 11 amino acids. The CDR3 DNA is TGCAGCGTGGGGAGGGCCAATGAGCAGTTCTTC. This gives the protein CSVGRANEQFF.

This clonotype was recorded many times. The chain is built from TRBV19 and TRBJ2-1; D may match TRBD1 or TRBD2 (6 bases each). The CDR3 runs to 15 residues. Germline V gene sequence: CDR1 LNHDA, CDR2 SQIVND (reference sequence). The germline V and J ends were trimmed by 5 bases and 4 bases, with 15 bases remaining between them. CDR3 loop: CASSRTGTFYNEQFF. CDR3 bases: TGTGCCAGTAGTCGAACAGGGACTTTTTACAATGAGCAGTTCTTC.